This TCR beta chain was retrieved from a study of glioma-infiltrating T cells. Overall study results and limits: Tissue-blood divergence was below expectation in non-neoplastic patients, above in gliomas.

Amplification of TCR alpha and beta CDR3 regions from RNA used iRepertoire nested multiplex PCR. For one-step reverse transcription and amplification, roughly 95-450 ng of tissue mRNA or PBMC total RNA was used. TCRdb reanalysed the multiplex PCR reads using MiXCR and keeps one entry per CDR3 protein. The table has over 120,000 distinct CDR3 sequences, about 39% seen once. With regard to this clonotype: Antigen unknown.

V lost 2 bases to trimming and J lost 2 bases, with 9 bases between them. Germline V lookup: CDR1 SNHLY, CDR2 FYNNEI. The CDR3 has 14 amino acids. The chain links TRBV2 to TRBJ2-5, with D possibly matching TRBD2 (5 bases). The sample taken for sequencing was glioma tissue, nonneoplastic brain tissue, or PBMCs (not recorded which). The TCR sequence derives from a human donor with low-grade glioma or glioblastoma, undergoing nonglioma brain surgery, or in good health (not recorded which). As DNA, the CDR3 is TGTGCCAGCAGTGAAACGGGGATACAAGAGACCCAGTACTTC. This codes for CASSETGIQETQYF.